Listed below are T cell receptor beta chains from one sample, sequenced in a study of type 1 regulatory T cells. TCRdb used MiXCR to reprocess the reads, holding one entry per CDR3 protein. The data contain some 71,000 distinct CDR3 sequences, around 20% of them singletons. Antigen specificity for these receptors is unknown. The specimen was cultured type 1 regulatory T (Tr1) cells, either the whole culture or a sorted fraction (not recorded which). The receptors derive from a human donor in good health. CDR3s include the opening cysteine and the closing phenylalanine or tryptophan. D genes are given only for firm matches. The size of a clone is reported for some rows only, either as once, few or many, or as a class for expanded clones.

CDR3 DNA | CDR3 protein | D gene | J gene | clone size | V gene
TGTGCCAGCAGCCCCCGGGACAGGGCCTTGGTGGCTGGCTACACCTTC | CASSPRDRALVAGYTF | TRBD1 | TRBJ1-2 | NA | TRBV7-2
TGTGCCAGCAGCTTAGTCGGGACTAGCGGTCAAGAGACCCAGTACTTC | CASSLVGTSGQETQYF | TRBD2 | TRBJ2-5 | NA | TRBV7-8
TGTGCCAGCAGCTTAGGAGGGGATAGCAATCAGCCCCAGCATTTT | CASSLGGDSNQPQHF | NA | TRBJ1-5 | NA | TRBV7-2
TGTGCCATCAGTGAAGGTGCGGGGGGCGCAGGTGGGGCCAACGTCCTGACTTTC | CAISEGAGGAGGANVLTF | TRBD2 | TRBJ2-6 | NA | TRBV10-3
TGTGCCAGCAGCTTTAGTAGGGGGGATGAGCAGTTCTTC | CASSFSRGDEQFF | NA | TRBJ2-1 | many | TRBV7-2
TGCGCCAGCAGCCGGACAGGGGAGAACTACGAGCAGTACTTC | CASSRTGENYEQYF | TRBD1 | TRBJ2-7 | many | TRBV5-1
TGCAGCGTTGAGGGGGGGCGTGGAGATACGCAGTATTTT | CSVEGGRGDTQYF | NA | TRBJ2-3 | NA | TRBV29-1
TGTGCCAGCAGCTTTTCGTCTAATGAAAAACTGTTTTTT | CASSFSSNEKLFF | NA | TRBJ1-4 | many | TRBV7-9
TGTGCCACCAGCAGAACTATCGGAGCGGGAGTAGAGACCCAGTACTTC | CATSRTIGAGVETQYF | TRBD2 | TRBJ2-5 | many | TRBV15
TGCAGTGGGGGGGACAGAAGGGAAGCTTTCTTT | CSGGDRREAFF | TRBD1 | TRBJ1-1 | NA | TRBV29-1
TGCAGTGCAGAGGGGCTAGCGGGATTGGGTTACGAGCAGTACTTC | CSAEGLAGLGYEQYF | TRBD2 | TRBJ2-7 | few | TRBV20-1
TGCAGTGCTAGAGTTGCACTCCGGGTCACCACAGATACGCAGTATTTT | CSARVALRVTTDTQYF | NA | TRBJ2-3 | NA | TRBV20-1
TGTGCCACCAGCAGAGTTGGGGCTAGGGGGGCAGATACGCAGTATTTT | CATSRVGARGADTQYF | NA | TRBJ2-3 | many | TRBV15
TGTGCCGCCGGACTAGATCTCTATGAGCAGTTCTTC | CAAGLDLYEQFF | TRBD2 | TRBJ2-1 | NA | TRBV10-3
TGTGCCACCAGCAGAGATCGGGCAGACCAAGAGACCCAGTACTTC | CATSRDRADQETQYF | NA | TRBJ2-5 | few | TRBV15
TGTGCCTGGAGTCGTAGCGGGACCTACAATGAGCAGTTCTTC | CAWSRSGTYNEQFF | TRBD2 | TRBJ2-1 | few | TRBV30
TGTGCCAGCAGTTACTCAGCCGGGGCGGGAGAGACCCAGTACTTC | CASSYSAGAGETQYF | NA | TRBJ2-5 | NA | TRBV6-2/TRBV6-3
TGTGCCAGCAGTTTATCAAGACAGGGAGGCTATGGCTACACCTTC | CASSLSRQGGYGYTF | TRBD1 | TRBJ1-2 | few | TRBV12-3/TRBV12-4
TGTGCCAGCAGCCCACAGGGCCGGGGTGGCTACACCTTC | CASSPQGRGGYTF | NA | TRBJ1-2 | many | TRBV12-3/TRBV12-4
TGTGCCAGCAGTCGGGACACCAACACTGAAGCTTTCTTT | CASSRDTNTEAFF | NA | TRBJ1-1 | few | TRBV12-3/TRBV12-4
TGTGCCAGCAGCTCGGACATAGCGGCAGATACGCAGTATTTT | CASSSDIAADTQYF | NA | TRBJ2-3 | NA | TRBV7-2
TGTGCCAGCAGCCCAGGGGGGACTCAATCCTATGGCTACACCTTC | CASSPGGTQSYGYTF | TRBD1 | TRBJ1-2 | few | TRBV7-2